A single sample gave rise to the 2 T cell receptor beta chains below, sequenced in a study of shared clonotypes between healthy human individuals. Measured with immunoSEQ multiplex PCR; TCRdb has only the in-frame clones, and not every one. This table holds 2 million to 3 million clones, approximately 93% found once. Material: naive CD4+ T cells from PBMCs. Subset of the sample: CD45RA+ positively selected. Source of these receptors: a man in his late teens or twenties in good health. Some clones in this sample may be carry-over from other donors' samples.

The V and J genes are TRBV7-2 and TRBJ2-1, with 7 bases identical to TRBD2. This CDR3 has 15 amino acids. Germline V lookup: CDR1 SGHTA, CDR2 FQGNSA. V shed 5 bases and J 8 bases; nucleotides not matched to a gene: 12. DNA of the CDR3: TGTGCCAGCAGCCCAGAGGGCGGGAGTGGGTATGAGCAGTTCTTC. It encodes CASSPEGGSGYEQFF.

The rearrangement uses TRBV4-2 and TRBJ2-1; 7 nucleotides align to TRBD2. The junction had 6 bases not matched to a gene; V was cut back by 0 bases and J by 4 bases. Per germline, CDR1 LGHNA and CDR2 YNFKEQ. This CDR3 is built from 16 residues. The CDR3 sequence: CASSQESGIAYNEQFF. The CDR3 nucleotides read TGTGCCAGCAGCCAAGAAAGCGGGATTGCTTACAATGAGCAGTTCTTC.